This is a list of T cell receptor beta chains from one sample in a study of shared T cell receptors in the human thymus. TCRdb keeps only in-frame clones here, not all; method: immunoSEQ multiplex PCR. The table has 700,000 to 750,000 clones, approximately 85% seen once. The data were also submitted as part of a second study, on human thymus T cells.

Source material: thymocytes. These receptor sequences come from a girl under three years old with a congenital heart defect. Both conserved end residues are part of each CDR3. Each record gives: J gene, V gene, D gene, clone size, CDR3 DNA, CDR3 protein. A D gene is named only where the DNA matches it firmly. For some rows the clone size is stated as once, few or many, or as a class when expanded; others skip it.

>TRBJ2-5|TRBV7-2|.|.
TGTGCCAGCAGCCACCGAGTGACACCGGAGACCCAGTACTTC
CASSHRVTPETQYF
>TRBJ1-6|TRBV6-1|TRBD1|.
TGTGCCAGCAGACAATCCGGGACAGGGAGTTCCCCCCTCCACTTT
CASRQSGTGSSPLHF
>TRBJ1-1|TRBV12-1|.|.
TGTGCCAGCAGCGTCCCGGGACAGGGAGGCACTGAAGCTTTCTTT
CASSVPGQGGTEAFF
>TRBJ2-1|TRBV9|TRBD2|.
TGTGCCAGCAGCCTACGGGGGGATGAGCAGTTCTTC
CASSLRGDEQFF
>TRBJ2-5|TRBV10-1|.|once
TGCGCCAGCAGTGAGTCGACGCGGGGAGGTGAGCAGTACTTC
CASSESTRGGEQYF
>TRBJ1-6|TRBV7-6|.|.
TGTGCCAGCAGCTCTCACCAGGGAAATTCACCCCTCCACTTT
CASSSHQGNSPLHF
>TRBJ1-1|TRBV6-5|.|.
TGTGCCAGCAGTTACATCGGGATGGGCACTGAAGCTTTCTTT
CASSYIGMGTEAFF
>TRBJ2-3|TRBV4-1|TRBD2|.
TGCGCCAGCAGCCTACAACTAGCGGGGTACACAGATACGCAGTATTTT
CASSLQLAGYTDTQYF
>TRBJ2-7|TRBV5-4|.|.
TGTGCCAGCGGCCAGGGTCGCCACGAGCAGTACTTC
CASGQGRHEQYF
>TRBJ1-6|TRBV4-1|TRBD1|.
TGCGCCAGCAGCCAAAGGACAGGGGAGGTTGGTTCACCCCTCCACTTT
CASSQRTGEVGSPLHF
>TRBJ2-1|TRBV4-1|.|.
TGCGCCAGCAGCCAAGTCAACCAGGGGACCTACAATGAGCAGTTCTTC
CASSQVNQGTYNEQFF
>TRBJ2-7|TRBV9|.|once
TGTGCCAGCAGCTCGAATTCGGGACACCACTCTCAGCAGTACTTC
CASSSNSGHHSQQYF
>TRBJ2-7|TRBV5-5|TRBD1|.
TGTGCCAGCAGCCCCGACTCGAGGACAGGCTACGAGCAGTACTTC
CASSPDSRTGYEQYF
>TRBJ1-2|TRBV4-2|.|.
TGTGCCAGCAGCCAAGATAATGGGGAGGCCTATGGCTACACCTTC
CASSQDNGEAYGYTF
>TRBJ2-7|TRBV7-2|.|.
TGTGCCAGCAGCTTCCCCCGGACACACTCCTACGAGCAGTACTTC
CASSFPRTHSYEQYF
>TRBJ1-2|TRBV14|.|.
TGTGCCAGCAGCCAAAGTTTTGCTCCTGCTAATTATGGCTACACCTTC
CASSQSFAPANYGYTF
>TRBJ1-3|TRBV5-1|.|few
TGCGCCAGCAGCTTGGCCTACGGTAGAGGTGGAAACACCATATATTTT
CASSLAYGRGGNTIYF
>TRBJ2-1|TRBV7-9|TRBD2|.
TGTGCCAGCAGCTTGGGACTAGCGGGGTACAATGAGCAGTTCTTC
CASSLGLAGYNEQFF
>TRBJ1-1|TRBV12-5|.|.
TGTGCTAGTGGTTTGGTCGAGCGTCCCGCTAGTGGGACTGAAGCTTTCTTT
CASGLVERPASGTEAFF
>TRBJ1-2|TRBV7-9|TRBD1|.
TGTGCCAGCAGCCCCCACAGGGGCAACTATGGCTACACCTTC
CASSPHRGNYGYTF
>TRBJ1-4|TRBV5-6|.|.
TGTGCCAGCAGCTTGAGAGTAACTGAAAAACTGTTTTTT
CASSLRVTEKLFF
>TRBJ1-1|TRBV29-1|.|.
TGCAGCGTTGACGAGCGGTTGGCGGGGGCGGACACTGAAGCTTTCTTT
CSVDERLAGADTEAFF
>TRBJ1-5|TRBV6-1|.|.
TGTGCCAGCAGTGAACGGGGGGCAGGGGCGCATAGCAATCAGCCCCAGCATTTT
CASSERGAGAHSNQPQHF
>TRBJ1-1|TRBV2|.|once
TGTGCCGGCACTACCGGTGGGGAGGGGGTGCGTTTGGTGAACACTGAAGCTTTCTTT
CAGTTGGEGVRLVNTEAFF
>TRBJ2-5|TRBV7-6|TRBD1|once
TGTGCCAGCAGCTTAGCGCCAACAGGGGCGCAAGAGACCCAGTACTTC
CASSLAPTGAQETQYF
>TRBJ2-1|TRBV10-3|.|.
.
CAAGLAGDYFGNEQFF
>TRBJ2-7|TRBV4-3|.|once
TGCGCCAGCAGCCAAGAAGGGCAGGGAGGGGGAAGCTCCTACGAGCAGTACTTC
CASSQEGQGGGSSYEQYF
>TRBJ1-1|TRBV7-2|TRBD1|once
TGTGCCAGCAGCTTGCGGGACCTCACAGGGGACACTGAAGCTTTCTTT
CASSLRDLTGDTEAFF
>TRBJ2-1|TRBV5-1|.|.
TGCGCCAGCAGCGCCAACCGCGGGGGCTTGCAGTTCTTC
CASSANRGGLQFF
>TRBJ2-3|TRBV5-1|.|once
TGCGCCAGCCAAAACAACGGGGGACAGAGCACAGATACGCAGTATTTT
CASQNNGGQSTDTQYF
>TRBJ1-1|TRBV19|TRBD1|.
TGTGCCAGTAGTCCCGTCGTACAGGGGGCCCCCGAAGCTTTCTTT
CASSPVVQGAPEAFF
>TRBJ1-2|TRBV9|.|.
TGTGCCAGCAGCGTAGTGGATGGTCCTGGAGGCCCCGGGATCGCTAACTATGGCTACACCTTC
CASSVVDGPGGPGIANYGYTF
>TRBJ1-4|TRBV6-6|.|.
TGTGCCATTGGACAGCCTGCAACTAATGAAAAACTGTTTTTT
CAIGQPATNEKLFF
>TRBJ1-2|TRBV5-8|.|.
TGTGCCAGCAGCTTGGCAGGGTATGGCTACACCTTC
CASSLAGYGYTF
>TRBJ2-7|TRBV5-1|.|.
TGCGCCAGCAGTTCTTCCTACGAGCAGTACTTC
CASSSSYEQYF
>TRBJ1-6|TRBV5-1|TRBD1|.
TGCGCCAGCAGCAGCACAGGGGGCGCAGATTCACCCCTCCACTTT
CASSSTGGADSPLHF
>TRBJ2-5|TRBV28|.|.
TGTGCCAGCAACTCCGGCGGTCGGCAGGGCCCTATGGAGACCCAGTACTTC
CASNSGGRQGPMETQYF
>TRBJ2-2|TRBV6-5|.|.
TGTGCCAGCAGTTCCCCTTCCGGGGAGCTGTTTTTT
CASSSPSGELFF
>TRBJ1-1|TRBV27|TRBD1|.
TGTGCCAGCAGGGGTCCCGGGACAGGGAGGCCTGAAGCTTTCTTT
CASRGPGTGRPEAFF
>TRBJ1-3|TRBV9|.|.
TGTGCCAGCAGCGTATCTTTCTCTGGAAACACCATATATTTT
CASSVSFSGNTIYF
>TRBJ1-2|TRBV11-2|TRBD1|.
TGTGCCAGCAGCTTAGATCATCAGGGGGCGCATGGCTACACCTTC
CASSLDHQGAHGYTF
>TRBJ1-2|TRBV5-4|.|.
TGTGCCAGCAGCTTGAATGACATAATACCGAACTATGGCTACACCTTC
CASSLNDIIPNYGYTF
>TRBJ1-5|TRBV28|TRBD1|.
TGTGCCAGCAGAATCGGCAGGGGGCGCCGACAGCCCCAGCATTTT
CASRIGRGRRQPQHF
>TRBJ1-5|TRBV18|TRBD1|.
TGTGCCAGCTCCCCCATCCCTCTACAGGGGACCAATCAGCCCCAGCATTTT
CASSPIPLQGTNQPQHF
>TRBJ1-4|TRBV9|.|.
TGTGCCAGCAGCGCCAGAGGGGGAGGGGAAAAACTGTTTTTT
CASSARGGGEKLFF
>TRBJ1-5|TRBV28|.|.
TGTGCCAGCAGCCGAACCGGGACACCGAATCAGCCCCAGCATTTT
CASSRTGTPNQPQHF
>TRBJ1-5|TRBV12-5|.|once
TGTGCTAGTGGTTTGTGGAACCCACAGACGAATAGCAATCAGCCCCAGCATTTT
CASGLWNPQTNSNQPQHF